This T cell receptor (beta chain) was profiled in a study of blood T cell repertoires in COVID-19. Turning to the study itself: COVID-19 samples, acute and convalescent, were from the United States, Italy and Spain. PBMCs, B-cell-depleted T cells, or T cells were the source of the cDNA or gDNA that made up the material.

V gave up 5 bases and J gave up 0 bases, with 25 bases separating them. The CDR3 sequence is 20 residues long. CDR1 and CDR2 from the germline V gene are MNHEY and SVGEGT. In the original analysis: Estimates of nucleated cell counts were drawn from the amplification of reference gene primers. Using immunoSEQ multiplex PCR, the repertoire was profiled, and TCRdb retains in-frame clones only, with some absent. Clonal size and the V and J genes are those of that table, whereas D and trimming came from the DNA. The sample includes tens of thousands of clones, 85% to 90% seen only once; the top ten take 3.5% to 5%. This clone turned up a few times.

This chain uses TRBV6-2 or TRBV6-3 with TRBJ2-2, with D perhaps matching TRBD2 (6 bases). The source material was peripheral blood. The clonotype comes from a man aged 55 to 70 with acute or convalescent COVID-19. CDR3 DNA sequence: TGTGCCAGCAGTACCGATCGCTCGCTAGCGCCAAAAACGAACACCGGGGAGCTGTTTTTT. Translation gives CASSTDRSLAPKTNTGELFF.